This TCR beta chain was recovered during a study of PD-1 blockade in classical Hodgkin lymphoma. Study outcomes and limitations: Underlying causes for the observed repertoire differences were not defined, possibly disease activity or prior therapy. Newly diagnosed patients were reported to exhibit reduced baseline TCR diversity relative to healthy donors.

To note about this clone: Antigen specificity is unknown.

Time point described: newly diagnosed, previously untreated cHL patient sample. Researchers pulled CD8+ T cells out of thawed PBMCs using magnetic negative selection. For comparison, PBMCs from newly diagnosed, untreated classical Hodgkin lymphoma were used. Libraries were prepared by immunoSEQ multiplex PCR; TCRdb keeps only in-frame clonotypes and omits some of them. The sample shows over 14,000 clones, around 93% of them seen only once. The CDR3 sequence is 15 residues long. The germline V gene has CDR1 SEHNR and CDR2 FQNEAQ (reference sequence). V trimming: 7 bases; J trimming: 4 bases; junction bases outside the gene matches: 6.

J is TRBJ2-3 and V is TRBV7-9; 12 bases map to TRBD2. The receptor's source is a human donor with classical Hodgkin lymphoma. Sequencing used CD8+ T cells from blood. The CDR3 region is CASIATSGSADTQYF. Written as DNA, the CDR3 is TGTGCCAGCATCGCGACTAGCGGGAGCGCAGATACGCAGTATTTT.